These 2 T cell receptor beta chains originate from one sample sequenced in a study of blood T cells in healthy people across ages. A second PCR, run for 7 to 11 cycles, used a sample-barcoded 5' primer plus a J-beta primer mix. TCRdb processed the 5' RACE reads anew with MiXCR; each CDR3 protein has one entry. The repertoire holds some 890,000 distinct CDR3 sequences, almost 30% seen once, with 10% to 13% in the top ten. The same specimen was also included in a second study, on T cells of mothers and their children.

Sequencing was done on a sample of blood. The receptors shown here come from a woman aged 40-49 years in good health.

This clonotype was found a few times. A clone one base away is much larger, so this may be a read error. This sequence joins TRBV29-1 and TRBJ2-7; the D gene could be TRBD1 or TRBD2 (5 bases each). Germline CDR1 and CDR2: SQVTM and ANQGSEA. The CDR3 contains 11 residues. Trimming cost V 3 bases and J 4 bases, with 7 bases left between them. In DNA form, the CDR3 reads TGCAGCGTTGACGAGGGGTACGAGCAGTACTTC. This sequence encodes CSVDEGYEQYF.

A note on this clonotype: A single base separates this from a much larger clone, so it may be a read error. The rearrangement uses TRBV20-1 and TRBJ2-5; possibly TRBD2 for D (5 bases). V was shortened by 8 bases and J by 5 bases, with 9 bases between the two germline ends. The CDR3 is 10 residues long. Germline V gene data show CDR1 as DFQATT and CDR2 as SNEGSKA (reference sequence). The chain's CDR3 is CSTTTETQYF. CDR3 sequence (DNA): TGCAGTACGACTACCGAGACCCAGTACTTC.